In this sample, the clone carrying this T cell receptor (beta chain) turned up many times. The antigen is undetermined. The source of the sample is a study of T cells after yellow fever vaccination. The 5'RACE template-switching step produced TCR cDNA and added a universal primer site and UMIs. TCRdb re-called the 5' RACE reads through MiXCR, storing one row per CDR3 protein. Of 300,000 to 450,000 distinct CDR3 sequences listed, 7% to 10% are singletons. Study conclusions and caveats: Clonotypes appearing in both CD4 and CD8 compartments existed, and their share was small.

CDR1 is SGHRS and CDR2 is YFSETQ in the germline V gene. With V trimmed by 0 bases and J by 4 bases, 3 bases remained unmatched. This CDR3 is 14 amino acids long. The input for sequencing was PBMCs, taken 45 days after the first yellow fever vaccination. The chain carries TRBV5-1 and TRBJ1-2; 7 bases line up with TRBD1. The clonotype comes from a man aged 18 to 35 who received the YFV17D yellow fever vaccine. The chain's CDR3 is CASSLEGAGYGYTF. The CDR3 DNA follows: TGCGCCAGCAGCTTGGAGGGGGCCGGCTATGGCTACACCTTC.